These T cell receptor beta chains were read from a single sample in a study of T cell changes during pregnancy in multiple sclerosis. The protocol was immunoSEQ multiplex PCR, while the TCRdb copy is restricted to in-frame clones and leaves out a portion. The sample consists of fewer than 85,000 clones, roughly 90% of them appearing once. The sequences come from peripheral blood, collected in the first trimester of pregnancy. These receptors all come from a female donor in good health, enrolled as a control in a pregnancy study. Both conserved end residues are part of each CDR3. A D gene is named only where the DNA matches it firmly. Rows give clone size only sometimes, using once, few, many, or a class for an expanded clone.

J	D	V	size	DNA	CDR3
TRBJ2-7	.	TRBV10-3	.	TGTGCCATCAGTGAGAGGGGATACGAGCAGTACTTC	CAISERGYEQYF
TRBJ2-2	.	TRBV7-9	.	TGTGCCAGCAGCTTGGACAGCTACACCGGGGAGCTGTTTTTT	CASSLDSYTGELFF
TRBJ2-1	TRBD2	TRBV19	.	TGTGCCAGTAGTATGGGACTAGCCGACCCTGTCTCCTACAATGAGCAGTTCTTC	CASSMGLADPVSYNEQFF
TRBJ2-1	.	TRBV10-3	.	TGTGCCATCAGTGAAGGTGGGACAAGGTACAATGAGCAGTTCTTC	CAISEGGTRYNEQFF
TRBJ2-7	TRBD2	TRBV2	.	TGTGCCAGCAGTCCCGGGACTAGCGGGAGTAGCTACGAGCAGTACTTC	CASSPGTSGSSYEQYF
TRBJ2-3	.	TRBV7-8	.	TGTGCCAGCAGCTTAGGAGCAGATACGCAGTATTTT	CASSLGADTQYF
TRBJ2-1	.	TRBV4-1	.	TGCGCCAGCAGCTCCAAGGTGGGCACGAATGAGCAGTTCTTC	CASSSKVGTNEQFF
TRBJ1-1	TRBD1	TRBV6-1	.	TGTGCCAGCAGGACAGGGTTGAACACTGAAGCTTTCTTT	CASRTGLNTEAFF
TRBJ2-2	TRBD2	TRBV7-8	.	TGTGCCAGCAGCTTCAGACTAGCGGGAGGGCAGGTGGGGACCGGGGAGCTGTTTTTT	CASSFRLAGGQVGTGELFF
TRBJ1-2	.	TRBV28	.	TGTGCCAGCAGTTTCACAGGTGGTGGCTACACCTTC	CASSFTGGGYTF
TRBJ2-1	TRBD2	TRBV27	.	TGTGCCAGCAGTTTATCGGCTAGCGGGCCTCTGCAGTTCTTC	CASSLSASGPLQFF
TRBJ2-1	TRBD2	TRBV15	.	TGTGCCACCAGCAGTAGCGGGAGGTACAATGAGCAGTTCTTC	CATSSSGRYNEQFF
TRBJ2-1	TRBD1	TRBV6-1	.	TGTGCCAGCAGGGAACAGGGGCCCTACAATGAGCAGTTCTTC	CASREQGPYNEQFF
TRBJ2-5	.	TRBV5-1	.	TGCGCCAGCAGCTTGGGGGCCCAAGAGACCCAGTACTTC	CASSLGAQETQYF
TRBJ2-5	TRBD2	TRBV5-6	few	TGTGCCAGCAGCCTCCTTACTAGCGGGCACCAAGAGACCCAGTACTTC	CASSLLTSGHQETQYF
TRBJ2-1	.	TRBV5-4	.	TGTGCCAGCAGCGACTCGCCGGACAATGAGCAGTTCTTC	CASSDSPDNEQFF